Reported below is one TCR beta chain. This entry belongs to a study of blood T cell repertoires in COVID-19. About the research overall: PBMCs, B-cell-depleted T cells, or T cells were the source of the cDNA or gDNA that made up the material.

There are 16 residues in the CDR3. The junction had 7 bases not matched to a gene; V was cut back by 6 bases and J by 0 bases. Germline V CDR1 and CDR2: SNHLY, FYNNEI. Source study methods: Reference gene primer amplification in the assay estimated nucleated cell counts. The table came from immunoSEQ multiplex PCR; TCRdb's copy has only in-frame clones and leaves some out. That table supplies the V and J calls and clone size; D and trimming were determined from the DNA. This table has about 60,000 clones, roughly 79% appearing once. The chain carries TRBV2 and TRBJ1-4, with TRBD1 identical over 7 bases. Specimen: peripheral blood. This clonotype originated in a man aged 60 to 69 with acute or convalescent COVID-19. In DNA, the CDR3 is TGTGCCAGCAGAAGGGGACAGACTGCAACTAATGAAAAACTGTTTTTT. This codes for CASRRGQTATNEKLFF.